This T cell receptor beta chain is drawn from a study of graft-versus-host responses after intestinal transplantation. Across the study: Every recipient had anti-thymocyte globulin induction and approximately 3 years of tacrolimus plus steroids.

Notes on the study in general: Early post-transplant HvG declines showed an association with peak circulating GvH clone levels. GvH clones surfaced in recipient marrow, some emerging earlier in ileum or blood.

Deletions cut 4 bases from V and 2 bases from J, with 14 bases between. Germline CDR1 reads SEHNR; CDR2 reads FQNEAQ (reference sequence). CDR3 length equals 16 residues. Worth noting for this clone: Its specificity is unknown.

TCRdb keeps only in-frame clones here, not all; method: immunoSEQ multiplex PCR. The data hold 75,000 to 100,000 clones, with 75% to 95% observed a single time. The TCR was taken from a human patient who received an intestinal transplant, so some T cells may come from the graft donor. This specimen was PBMCs, taken roughly 68 weeks after intestinal transplant. The chain recombines TRBV7-9 with TRBJ2-2; D remains unclear. The CDR3 bases are TGTGCCAGCAGCTCCATGACCGACGGTAACACCGGGGAGCTGTTTTTT. It encodes CASSSMTDGNTGELFF.